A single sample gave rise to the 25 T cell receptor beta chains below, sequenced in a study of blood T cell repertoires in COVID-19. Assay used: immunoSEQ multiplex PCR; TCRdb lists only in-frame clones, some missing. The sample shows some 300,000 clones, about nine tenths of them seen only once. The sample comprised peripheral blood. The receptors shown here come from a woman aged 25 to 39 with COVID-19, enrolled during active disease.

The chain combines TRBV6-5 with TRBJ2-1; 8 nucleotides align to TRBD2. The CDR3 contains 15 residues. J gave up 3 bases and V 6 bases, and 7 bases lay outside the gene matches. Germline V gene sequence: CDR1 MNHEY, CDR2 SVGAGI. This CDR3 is CASSRGGPNYNEQFF. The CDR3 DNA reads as TGTGCCAGCAGCCGGGGGGGGCCGAACTACAATGAGCAGTTCTTC.

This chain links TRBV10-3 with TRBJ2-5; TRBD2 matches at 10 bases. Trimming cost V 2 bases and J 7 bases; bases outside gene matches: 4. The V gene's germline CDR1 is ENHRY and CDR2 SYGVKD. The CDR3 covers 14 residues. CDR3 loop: CAISEPRLAGTQYF. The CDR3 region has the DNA TGTGCCATCAGTGAGCCTCGACTAGCGGGGACCCAGTACTTC.

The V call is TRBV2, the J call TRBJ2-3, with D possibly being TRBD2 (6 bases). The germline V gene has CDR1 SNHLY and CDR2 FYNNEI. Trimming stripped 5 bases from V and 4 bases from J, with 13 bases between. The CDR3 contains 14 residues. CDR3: CASSLPGLPDTQYF. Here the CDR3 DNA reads TGTGCCAGCAGTCTTCCGGGACTTCCAGATACGCAGTATTTT.

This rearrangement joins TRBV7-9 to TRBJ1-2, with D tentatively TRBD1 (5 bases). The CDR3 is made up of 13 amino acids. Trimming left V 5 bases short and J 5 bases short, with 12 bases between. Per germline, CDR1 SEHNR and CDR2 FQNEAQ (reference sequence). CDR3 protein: CASSQAGQYGYTF. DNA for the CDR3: TGTGCCAGCAGCCAGGCAGGGCAGTATGGCTACACCTTC.

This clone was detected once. DNA for the CDR3: TGTGCCAGTACCGTAATCTCTAGCGGGGGGGGAGAGACCCAGTACTTC. Translating gives CASTVISSGGGETQYF. The chain is built from TRBV19 and TRBJ2-5; 12 nucleotides align to TRBD2. With V trimmed by 7 bases and J by 4 bases, 10 bases remained unmatched. Germline assignment: CDR1 LNHDA and CDR2 SQIVND (reference sequence). The CDR3 runs 16 residues.

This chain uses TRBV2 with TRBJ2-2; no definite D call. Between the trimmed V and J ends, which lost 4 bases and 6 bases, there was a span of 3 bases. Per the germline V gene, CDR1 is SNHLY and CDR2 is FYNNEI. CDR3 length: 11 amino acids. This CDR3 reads CASSAPGELFF. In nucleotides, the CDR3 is TGTGCCAGCAGTGCTCCCGGGGAGCTGTTTTTT.

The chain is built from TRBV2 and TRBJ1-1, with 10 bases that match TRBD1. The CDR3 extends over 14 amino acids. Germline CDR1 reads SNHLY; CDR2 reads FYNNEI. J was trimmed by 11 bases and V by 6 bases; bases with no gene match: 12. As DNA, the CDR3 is TGTGCCAGCAGGAGACAGGGGGCTAATGACAGGGCTTTCTTT. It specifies CASRRQGANDRAFF.

CDR3 protein: CASSLEPTDTQYF. In DNA form, the CDR3 reads TGTGCCAGCAGCTTAGAGCCCACCGATACGCAGTATTTT. The chain employs TRBV7-3 and TRBJ2-3; no reliable D call. The germline V gene has CDR1 SGHTA and CDR2 FQGTGA. V was trimmed by 2 bases and J by 6 bases, leaving 9 bases between them. The CDR3 contains 13 residues.

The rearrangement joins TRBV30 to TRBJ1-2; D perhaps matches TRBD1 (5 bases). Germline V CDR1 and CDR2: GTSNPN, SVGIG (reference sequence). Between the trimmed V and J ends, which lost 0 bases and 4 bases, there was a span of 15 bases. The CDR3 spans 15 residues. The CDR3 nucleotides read TGTGCCTGGAGTGTCCCGACCGGGGGGGGCTATGGCTACACCTTC. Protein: CAWSVPTGGGYGYTF.

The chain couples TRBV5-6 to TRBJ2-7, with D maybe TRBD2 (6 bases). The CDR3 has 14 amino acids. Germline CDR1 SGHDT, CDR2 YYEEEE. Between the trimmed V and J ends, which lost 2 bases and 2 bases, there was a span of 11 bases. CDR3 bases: TGTGCCAGCAGCTTACGCGGGGCTGCCTACGAGCAGTACGTC. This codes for CASSLRGAAYEQYV.

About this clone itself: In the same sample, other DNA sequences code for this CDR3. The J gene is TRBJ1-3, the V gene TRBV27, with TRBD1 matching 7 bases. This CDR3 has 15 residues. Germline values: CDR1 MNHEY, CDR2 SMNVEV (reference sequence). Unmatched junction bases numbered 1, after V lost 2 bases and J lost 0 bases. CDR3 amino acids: CASSLTGVSGNTIYF. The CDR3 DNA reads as TGTGCCAGCAGTTTAACAGGGGTCTCTGGAAACACCATATATTTT.

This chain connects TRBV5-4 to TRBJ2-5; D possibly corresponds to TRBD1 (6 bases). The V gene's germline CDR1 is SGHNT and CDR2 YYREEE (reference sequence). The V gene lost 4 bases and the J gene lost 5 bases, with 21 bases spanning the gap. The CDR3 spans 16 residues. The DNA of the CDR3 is TGTGCCAGCAGCCTAGTACCCGACAGGCTACTGGAGACCCAGTACTTC. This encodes CASSLVPDRLLETQYF.

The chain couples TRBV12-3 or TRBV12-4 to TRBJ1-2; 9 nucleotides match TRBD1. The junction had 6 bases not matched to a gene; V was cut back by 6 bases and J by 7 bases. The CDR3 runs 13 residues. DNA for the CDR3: TGTGCCAGCAGCTCGGACAGGGGCGGTGGCTACACCTTC. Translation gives CASSSDRGGGYTF.

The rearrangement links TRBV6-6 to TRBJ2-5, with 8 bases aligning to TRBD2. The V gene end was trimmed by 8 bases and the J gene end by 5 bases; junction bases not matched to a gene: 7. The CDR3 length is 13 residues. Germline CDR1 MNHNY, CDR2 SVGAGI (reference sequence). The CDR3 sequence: CASHRGGQETQYF. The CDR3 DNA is TGTGCCAGCCATCGGGGGGGCCAGGAGACCCAGTACTTC.

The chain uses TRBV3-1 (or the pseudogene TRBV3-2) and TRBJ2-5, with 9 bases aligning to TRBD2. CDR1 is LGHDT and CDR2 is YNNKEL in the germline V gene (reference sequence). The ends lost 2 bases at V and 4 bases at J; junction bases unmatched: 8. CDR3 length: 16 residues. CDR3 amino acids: CASSQMAGGPLETQYF. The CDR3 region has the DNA TGTGCCAGCAGCCAAATGGCGGGGGGGCCTCTAGAGACCCAGTACTTC.

The CDR3 DNA sequence: TGTGCCAGCAGCTTAGGCGGAGGTTATGGCTACACCTTC. Its translation is CASSLGGGYGYTF. This rearrangement joins TRBV13 to TRBJ1-2; D is uncertain. The CDR3 is made up of 13 amino acids. V was pared by 0 bases and J by 5 bases, with 7 bases between. CDR1 and CDR2 from the germline V gene are PRHDT and FYEKMQ (reference sequence).

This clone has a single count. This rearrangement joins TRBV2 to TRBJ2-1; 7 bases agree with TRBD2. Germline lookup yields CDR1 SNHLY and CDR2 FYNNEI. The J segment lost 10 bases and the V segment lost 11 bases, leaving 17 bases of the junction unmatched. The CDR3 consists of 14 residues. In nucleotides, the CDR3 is TGTGCCCAGCGGAAGGTAGCGGGTACAATGGAGCAGTTCTTC. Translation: CAQRKVAGTMEQFF.

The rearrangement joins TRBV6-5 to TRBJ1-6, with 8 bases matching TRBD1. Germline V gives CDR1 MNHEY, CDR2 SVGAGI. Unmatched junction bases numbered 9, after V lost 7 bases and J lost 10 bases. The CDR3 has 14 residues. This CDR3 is CASTEGQAGSPLHF. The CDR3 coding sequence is TGTGCCAGCACGGAGGGACAGGCCGGGTCACCCCTCCACTTT.

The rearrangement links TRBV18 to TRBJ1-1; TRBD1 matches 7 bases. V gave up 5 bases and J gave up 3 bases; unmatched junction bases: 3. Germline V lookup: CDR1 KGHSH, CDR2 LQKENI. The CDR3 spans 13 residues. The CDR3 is CASSSGQYTEAFF. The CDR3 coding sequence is TGTGCCAGCTCATCGGGACAGTACACTGAAGCTTTCTTT.

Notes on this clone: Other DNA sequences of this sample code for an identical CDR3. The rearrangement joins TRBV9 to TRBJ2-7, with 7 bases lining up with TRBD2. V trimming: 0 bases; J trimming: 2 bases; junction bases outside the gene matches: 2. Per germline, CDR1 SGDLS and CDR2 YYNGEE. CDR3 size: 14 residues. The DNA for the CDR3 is TGTGCCAGCAGCGTAGGGGGGGGAGCCTACGAGCAGTACTTC. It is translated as CASSVGGGAYEQYF.

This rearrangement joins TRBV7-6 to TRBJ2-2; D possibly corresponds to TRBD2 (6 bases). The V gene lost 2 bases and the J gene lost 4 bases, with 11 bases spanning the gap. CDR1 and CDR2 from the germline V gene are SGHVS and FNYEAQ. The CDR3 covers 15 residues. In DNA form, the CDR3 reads TGTGCCAGCAGCTTATCCGGGACTTTCACCGGGGAGCTGTTTTTT. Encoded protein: CASSLSGTFTGELFF.

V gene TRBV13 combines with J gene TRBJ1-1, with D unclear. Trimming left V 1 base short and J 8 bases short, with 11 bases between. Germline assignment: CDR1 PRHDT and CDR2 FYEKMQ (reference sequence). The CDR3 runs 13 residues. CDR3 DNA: TGTGCCAGCAGCTTAGAGGGAGAGACAGAAGCTTTCTTT. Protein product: CASSLEGETEAFF.

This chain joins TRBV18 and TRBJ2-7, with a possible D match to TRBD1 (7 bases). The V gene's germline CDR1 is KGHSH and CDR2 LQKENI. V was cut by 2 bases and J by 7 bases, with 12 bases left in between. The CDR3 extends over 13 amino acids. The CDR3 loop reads CASSPTQGREQYF. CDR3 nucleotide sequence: TGTGCCAGCTCACCAACACAGGGGAGGGAGCAGTACTTC.

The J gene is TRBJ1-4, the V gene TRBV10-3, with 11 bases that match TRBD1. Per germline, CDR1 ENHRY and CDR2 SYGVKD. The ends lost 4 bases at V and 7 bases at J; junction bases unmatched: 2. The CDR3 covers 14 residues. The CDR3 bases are TGTGCCATCAGTGGGACAGGGGGCGGTGAAAAACTGTTTTTT. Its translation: CAISGTGGGEKLFF.

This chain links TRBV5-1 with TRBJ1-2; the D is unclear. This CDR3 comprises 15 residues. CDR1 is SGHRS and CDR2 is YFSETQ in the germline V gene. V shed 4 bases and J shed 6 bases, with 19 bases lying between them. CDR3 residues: CASSPLAGRIHGYTF. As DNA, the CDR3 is TGCGCCAGCAGCCCGCTGGCAGGTAGAATCCATGGCTACACCTTC.